A selection of T cell receptor beta chains follows, all from one sample in a study of T cell changes during pregnancy in multiple sclerosis. Measured with immunoSEQ multiplex PCR; TCRdb has only the in-frame clones, and not every one. The sample includes approximately 32,000 clones, roughly 89% of them seen just once. The source material was CD8+ T cells from peripheral blood mononuclear cells, sampled in the second trimester of pregnancy. Source of these receptors: a female donor with multiple sclerosis, enrolled in a pregnancy study. The conserved cysteine and the conserved F or W are not part of the CDR3 here.

CDR3 length: 12
J gene: TRBJ1-2
V gene: TRBV6-1
CDR3 protein: ASSEAGGKDGYT

CDR3 length: 16
J gene: TRBJ1-1
V gene: TRBV4-1
CDR3 protein: ASSQTFYAEQEHGEAF

CDR3 length: 13
J gene: TRBJ1-1
V gene: TRBV9
CDR3 protein: ASSVGTGFDTEAF

CDR3 length: 13
J gene: TRBJ1-1
V gene: TRBV27
CDR3 protein: ASSSFRGLGTEAF

CDR3 length: 12
J gene: TRBJ2-3
V gene: TRBV7-9
CDR3 protein: ASSLQVRADTQY

CDR3 length: 13
J gene: TRBJ2-7
V gene: TRBV28
CDR3 protein: ASSFSFEADYEQY

CDR3 length: 12
J gene: TRBJ2-7
V gene: TRBV28
CDR3 protein: ASTQAGRAYEQY

CDR3 length: 14
J gene: TRBJ2-2
V gene: TRBV5-1
CDR3 protein: ASSTNHRGYTGELF

CDR3 length: 13
J gene: TRBJ1-1
V gene: TRBV6-5
CDR3 protein: ASSYSILSNSEAF

CDR3 length: 10
J gene: TRBJ2-7
V gene: TRBV5-1
CDR3 protein: ASSLEGGEQY

CDR3 length: 15
J gene: TRBJ2-6
V gene: TRBV1
CDR3 protein: TSSPSGAGTGANVLT

CDR3 length: 11
J gene: TRBJ2-7
V gene: TRBV28
CDR3 protein: ASGRTGTDEQY

CDR3 length: 10
J gene: TRBJ1-1
V gene: TRBV2
CDR3 protein: ASSEARGLAF

CDR3 length: 11
J gene: TRBJ2-1
V gene: TRBV5-1
CDR3 protein: ASSRGRGNEQF

CDR3 length: 11
J gene: TRBJ1-1
V gene: TRBV5-6
CDR3 protein: ASSSGTFGTCL

CDR3 length: 11
J gene: TRBJ1-2
V gene: TRBV30
CDR3 protein: AWGGLTFYGYT

CDR3 length: 13
J gene: TRBJ1-2
V gene: TRBV10-3
CDR3 protein: AISALQGGRDGYT

CDR3 length: 12
J gene: TRBJ2-7
V gene: TRBV5-1
CDR3 protein: ASSLAEGSYEQY

CDR3 length: 16
J gene: TRBJ2-1
V gene: TRBV9
CDR3 protein: ASSVSVLGLAGINEQF

CDR3 length: 15
J gene: TRBJ2-3
V gene: TRBV5-1
CDR3 protein: ASSLAGLAGVKDTQY

CDR3 length: 11
J gene: TRBJ2-7
V gene: TRBV7-8
CDR3 protein: ASSFGLRYEQY

CDR3 length: 9
J gene: TRBJ1-2
V gene: TRBV9
CDR3 protein: ASLGGYGYT

CDR3 length: 16
J gene: TRBJ2-1
V gene: TRBV5-1
CDR3 protein: ASSLGSQRQFPNNEQF

CDR3 length: 11
J gene: TRBJ2-3
V gene: TRBV28
CDR3 protein: ASSFLEGDTQY

CDR3 length: 13
J gene: TRBJ1-5
V gene: TRBV27
CDR3 protein: ASSPFWRDNQPQH

CDR3 length: 13
J gene: TRBJ2-1
V gene: TRBV29-1
CDR3 protein: SVEYLAGGNNEQF